A single sample gave rise to the 2 T cell receptor beta chains below, sequenced in a study of blood T cell repertoires in COVID-19. Measured with immunoSEQ multiplex PCR; TCRdb has only the in-frame clones, and not every one. This table has roughly 200,000 clones, roughly 81% appearing once. The sample comprised peripheral blood. The receptors derive from a woman between 35 and 50 years old with COVID-19, enrolled during active disease.

As for this clone: Additional DNA sequences in this sample encode the identical CDR3. The rearrangement links TRBV2 to TRBJ1-5; 7 nucleotides line up with TRBD1. The germline gives CDR1 SNHLY, CDR2 FYNNEI. This CDR3 has 13 residues. The V gene end was trimmed by 4 bases and the J gene end by 5 bases; junction bases not matched to a gene: 2. In nucleotides, the CDR3 is TGTGCCAGCAGTGCGACAGGGTATCAGCCCCAGCATTTT. This codes for CASSATGYQPQHF.

The chain carries TRBV9 and TRBJ2-5; TRBD1 agrees at 7 bases. The CDR3 totals 13 residues. Germline CDR1 is SGDLS and CDR2 is YYNGEE. The trim removed 2 bases at V and 5 bases at J, leaving 3 bases unmatched. The DNA of the CDR3 is TGTGCCAGCAGCGTCCAGGACAGGGAGACCCAGTACTTC. This gives the protein CASSVQDRETQYF.